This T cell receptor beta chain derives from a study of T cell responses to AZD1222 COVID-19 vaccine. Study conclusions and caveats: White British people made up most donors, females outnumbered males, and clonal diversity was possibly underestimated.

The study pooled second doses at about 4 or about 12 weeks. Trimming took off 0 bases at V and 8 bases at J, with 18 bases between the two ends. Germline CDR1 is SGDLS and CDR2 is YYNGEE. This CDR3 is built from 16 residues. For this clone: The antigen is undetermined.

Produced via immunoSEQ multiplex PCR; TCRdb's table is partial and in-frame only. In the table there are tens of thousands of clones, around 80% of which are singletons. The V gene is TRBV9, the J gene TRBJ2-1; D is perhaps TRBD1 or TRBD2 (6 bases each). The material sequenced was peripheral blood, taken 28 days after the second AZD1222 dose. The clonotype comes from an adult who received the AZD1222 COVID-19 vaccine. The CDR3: CASSVEGGLAIDEQFF. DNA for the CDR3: TGTGCCAGCAGCGTAGAAGGGGGGCTAGCGATCGATGAGCAGTTCTTC.